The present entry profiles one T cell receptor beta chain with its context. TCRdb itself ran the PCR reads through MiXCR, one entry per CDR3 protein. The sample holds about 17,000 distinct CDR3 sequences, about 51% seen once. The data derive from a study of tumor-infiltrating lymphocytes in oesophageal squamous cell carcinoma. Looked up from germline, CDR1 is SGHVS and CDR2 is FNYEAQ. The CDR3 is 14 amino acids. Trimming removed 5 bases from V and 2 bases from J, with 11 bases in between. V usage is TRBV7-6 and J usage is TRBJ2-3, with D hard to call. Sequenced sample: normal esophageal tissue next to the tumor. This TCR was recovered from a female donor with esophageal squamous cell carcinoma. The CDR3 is CASSMRLSTDTQYF. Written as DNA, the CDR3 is TGTGCCAGCAGCATGAGGTTGTCCACAGATACGCAGTATTTT.